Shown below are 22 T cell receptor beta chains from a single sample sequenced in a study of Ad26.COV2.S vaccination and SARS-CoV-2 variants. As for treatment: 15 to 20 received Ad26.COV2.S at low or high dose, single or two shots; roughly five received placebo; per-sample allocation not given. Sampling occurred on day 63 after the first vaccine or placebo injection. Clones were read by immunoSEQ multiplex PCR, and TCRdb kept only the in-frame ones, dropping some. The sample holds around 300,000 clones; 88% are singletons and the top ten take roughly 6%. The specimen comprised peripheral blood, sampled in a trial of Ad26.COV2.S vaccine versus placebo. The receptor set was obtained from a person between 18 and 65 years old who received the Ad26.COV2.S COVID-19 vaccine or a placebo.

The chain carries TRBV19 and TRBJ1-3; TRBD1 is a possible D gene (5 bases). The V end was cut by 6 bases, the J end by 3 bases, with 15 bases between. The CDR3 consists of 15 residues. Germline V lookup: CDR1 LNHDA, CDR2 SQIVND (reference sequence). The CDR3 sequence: CASRRDRLFGNTIYF. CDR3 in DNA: TGTGCCAGTAGGAGGGACCGCCTATTTGGAAACACCATATATTTT.

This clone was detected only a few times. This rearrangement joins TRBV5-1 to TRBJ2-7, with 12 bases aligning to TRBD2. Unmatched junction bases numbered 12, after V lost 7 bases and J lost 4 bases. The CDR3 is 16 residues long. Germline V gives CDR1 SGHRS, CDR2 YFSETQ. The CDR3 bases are TGCGCCAGCTCTTCACCTGAAACTAGCGGGAGGTACGAGCAGTACTTC. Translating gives CASSSPETSGRYEQYF.

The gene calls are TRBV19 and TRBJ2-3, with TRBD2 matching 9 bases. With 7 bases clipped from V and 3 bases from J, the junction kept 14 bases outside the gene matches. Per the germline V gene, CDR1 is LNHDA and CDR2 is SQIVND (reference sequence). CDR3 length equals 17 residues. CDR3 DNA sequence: TGTGCCAGTACTCCCCCTAGCGGGGAGGATGATACAGATACGCAGTATTTT. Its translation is CASTPPSGEDDTDTQYF. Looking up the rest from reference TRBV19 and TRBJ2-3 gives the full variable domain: DGGITQSPKYLFRKEGQNVTLSCEQNLNHDAMYWYRQDPGQGLRLIYYSQIVNDFQKGDIAEGYSVSREKKESFPLTVTSAQKNPTAFYLCASTPPSGEDDTDTQYFGPGTRLTVL.

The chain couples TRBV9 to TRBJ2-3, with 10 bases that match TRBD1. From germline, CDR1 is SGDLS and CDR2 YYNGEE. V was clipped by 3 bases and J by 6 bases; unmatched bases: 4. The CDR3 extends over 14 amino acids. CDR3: CASSATGGVDTQYF. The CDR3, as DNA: TGTGCCAGCAGCGCGACAGGGGGCGTTGATACGCAGTATTTT.

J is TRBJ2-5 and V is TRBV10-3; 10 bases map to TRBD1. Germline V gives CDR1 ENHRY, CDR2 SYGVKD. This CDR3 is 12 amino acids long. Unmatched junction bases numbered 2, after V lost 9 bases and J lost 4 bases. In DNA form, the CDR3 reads TGTGCCATAGGGACAGGGGCAGAGACCCAGTACTTC. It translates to CAIGTGAETQYF.

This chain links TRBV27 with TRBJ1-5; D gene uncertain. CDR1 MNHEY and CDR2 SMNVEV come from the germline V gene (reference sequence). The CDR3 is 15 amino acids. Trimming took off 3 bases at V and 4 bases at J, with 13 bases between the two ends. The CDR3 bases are TGTGCCAGCAGTTTCGACCGTTCGATGAATCAGCCCCAGCATTTT. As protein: CASSFDRSMNQPQHF.

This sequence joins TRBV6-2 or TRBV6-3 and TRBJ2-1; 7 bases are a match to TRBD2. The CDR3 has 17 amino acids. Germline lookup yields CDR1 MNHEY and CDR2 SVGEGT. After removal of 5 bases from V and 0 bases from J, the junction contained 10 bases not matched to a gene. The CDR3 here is CASSRDLPGGSYNEQFF. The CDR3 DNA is TGTGCCAGCAGTCGGGATCTCCCGGGGGGCTCCTACAATGAGCAGTTCTTC.

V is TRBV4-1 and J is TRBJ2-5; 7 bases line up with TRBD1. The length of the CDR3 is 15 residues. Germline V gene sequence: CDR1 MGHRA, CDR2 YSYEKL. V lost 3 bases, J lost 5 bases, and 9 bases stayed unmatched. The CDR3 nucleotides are TGCGCCAGCAGCCATAACAGGGGAAGCTGGGAGACCCAGTACTTC. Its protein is CASSHNRGSWETQYF.

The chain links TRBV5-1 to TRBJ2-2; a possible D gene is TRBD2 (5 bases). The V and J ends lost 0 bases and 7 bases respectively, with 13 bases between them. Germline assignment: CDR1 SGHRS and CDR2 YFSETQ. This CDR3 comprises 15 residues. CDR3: CASSLATGLSGELFF. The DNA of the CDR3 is TGCGCCAGCAGCTTGGCCACCGGACTGAGCGGGGAGCTGTTTTTT. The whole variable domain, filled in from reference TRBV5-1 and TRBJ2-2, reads KAGVTQTPRYLIKTRGQQVTLSCSPISGHRSVSWYQQTPGQGLQFLFEYFSETQRNKGNFPGRFSGRQFSNSRSEMNVSTLELGDSALYLCASSLATGLSGELFFGEGSRLTVL.

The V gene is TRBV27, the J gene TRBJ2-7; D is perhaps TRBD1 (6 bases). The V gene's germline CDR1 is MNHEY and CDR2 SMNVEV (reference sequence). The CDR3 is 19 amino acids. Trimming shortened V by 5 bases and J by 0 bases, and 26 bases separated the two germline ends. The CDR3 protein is CASSTKYRPGPRGSYEQYF. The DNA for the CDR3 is TGTGCCAGCAGTACCAAATATCGACCGGGCCCCAGGGGCTCCTACGAGCAGTACTTC.

CDR3 amino acids: CASSPRQGANTEAFF. CDR3 bases: TGTGCCAGCAGCCCAAGACAGGGGGCTAACACTGAAGCTTTCTTT. This rearrangement joins TRBV3-1 (or the pseudogene TRBV3-2) to TRBJ1-1; TRBD1 matches at 10 bases. The V segment lost 4 bases and the J segment 2 bases; nucleotides outside the gene matches: 4. The CDR3 consists of 15 residues. Germline lookup yields CDR1 LGHDT and CDR2 YNNKEL (reference sequence).

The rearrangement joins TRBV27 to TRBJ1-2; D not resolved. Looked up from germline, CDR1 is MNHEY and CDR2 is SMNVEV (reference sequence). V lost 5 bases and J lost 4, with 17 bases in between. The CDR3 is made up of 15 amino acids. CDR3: CASSPPLPGSYGYTF. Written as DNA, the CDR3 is TGTGCCAGCAGTCCCCCTCTCCCGGGCAGCTATGGCTACACCTTC.

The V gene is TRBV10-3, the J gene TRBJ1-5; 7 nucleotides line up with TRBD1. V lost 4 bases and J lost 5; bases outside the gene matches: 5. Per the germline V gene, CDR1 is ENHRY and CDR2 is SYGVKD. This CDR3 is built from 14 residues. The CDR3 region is CAISATGTHQPQHF. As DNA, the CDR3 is TGTGCCATCAGTGCGACAGGGACCCATCAGCCCCAGCATTTT.

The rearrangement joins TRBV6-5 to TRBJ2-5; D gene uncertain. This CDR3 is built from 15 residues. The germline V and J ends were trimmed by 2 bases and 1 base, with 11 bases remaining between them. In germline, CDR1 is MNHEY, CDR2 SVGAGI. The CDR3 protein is CASSYGPNTQETQYF. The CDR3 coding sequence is TGTGCCAGCAGTTACGGGCCCAATACCCAAGAGACCCAGTACTTC.

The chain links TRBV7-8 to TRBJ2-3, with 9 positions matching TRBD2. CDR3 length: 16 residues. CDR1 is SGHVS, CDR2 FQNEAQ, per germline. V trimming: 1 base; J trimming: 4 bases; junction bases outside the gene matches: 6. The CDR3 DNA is TGTGCCAGCAGCTTAGGGGCGGGAGGGTGGTCAGATACGCAGTATTTT. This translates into CASSLGAGGWSDTQYF.

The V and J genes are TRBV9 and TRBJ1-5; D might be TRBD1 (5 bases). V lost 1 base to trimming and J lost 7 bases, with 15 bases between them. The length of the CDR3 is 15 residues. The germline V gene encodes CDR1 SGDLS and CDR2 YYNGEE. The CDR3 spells CASSVSGGSSQPQHF. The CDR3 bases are TGTGCCAGCAGCGTATCTGGGGGGTCCAGCCAGCCCCAGCATTTT.

The chain's CDR3 is CASIGTDKNTGELFF. In DNA, the CDR3 is TGTGCCAGCATTGGGACCGACAAGAACACCGGGGAGCTGTTTTTT. This sequence joins TRBV28 and TRBJ2-2; the D call may be TRBD1 or TRBD2 (5 bases each). V was trimmed by 7 bases and J by 1 base, leaving 13 bases between them. Germline-derived CDR1 and CDR2 are MDHEN and SYDVKM. There are 15 residues in the CDR3.

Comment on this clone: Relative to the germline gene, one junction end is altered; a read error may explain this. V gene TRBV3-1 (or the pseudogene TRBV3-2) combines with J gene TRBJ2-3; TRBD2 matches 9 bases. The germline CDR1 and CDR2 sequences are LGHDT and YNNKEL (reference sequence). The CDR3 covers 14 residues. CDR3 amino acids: CASSYGTSKDTQYF. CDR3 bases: TGTGCCAGCAGCTACGGGACTAGCAAAGATACGCAGTATTTT.

CDR3 protein: CASSEQGAGVYTYNEQFF. DNA of the CDR3: TGTGCCAGCAGTGAACAGGGAGCCGGAGTATACACCTACAATGAGCAGTTCTTC. The V call is TRBV6-1, the J call TRBJ2-1; D is possibly TRBD1 or TRBD2 (5 bases each). The ends were cut back, 2 bases at V and 2 bases at J, with 19 bases in the middle. The CDR3 loop spans 18 amino acids. Germline V gene data show CDR1 as MNHNS and CDR2 as SASEGT.

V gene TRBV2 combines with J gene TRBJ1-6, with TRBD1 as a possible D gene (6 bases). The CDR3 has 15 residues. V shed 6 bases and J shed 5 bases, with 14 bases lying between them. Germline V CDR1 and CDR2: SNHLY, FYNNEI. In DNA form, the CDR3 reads TGTGCCAGCAGGTGGGGGCAGGTCCATAATTCACCCCTCCACTTT. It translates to CASRWGQVHNSPLHF.

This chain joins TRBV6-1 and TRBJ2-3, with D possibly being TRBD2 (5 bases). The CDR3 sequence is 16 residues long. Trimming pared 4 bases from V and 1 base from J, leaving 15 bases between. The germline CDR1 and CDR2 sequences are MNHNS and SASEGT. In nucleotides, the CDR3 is TGTGCCAGCAGTGTTAGATTCAGCGGCGGCACAGATACGCAGTATTTT. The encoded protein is CASSVRFSGGTDTQYF.

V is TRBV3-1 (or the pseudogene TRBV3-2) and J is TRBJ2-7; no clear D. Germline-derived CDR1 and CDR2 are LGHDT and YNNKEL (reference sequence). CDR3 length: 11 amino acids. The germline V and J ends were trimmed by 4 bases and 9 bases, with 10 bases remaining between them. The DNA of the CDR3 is TGTGCCAGCAGCCCAACAAGAGGGCAGTACTTC. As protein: CASSPTRGQYF.